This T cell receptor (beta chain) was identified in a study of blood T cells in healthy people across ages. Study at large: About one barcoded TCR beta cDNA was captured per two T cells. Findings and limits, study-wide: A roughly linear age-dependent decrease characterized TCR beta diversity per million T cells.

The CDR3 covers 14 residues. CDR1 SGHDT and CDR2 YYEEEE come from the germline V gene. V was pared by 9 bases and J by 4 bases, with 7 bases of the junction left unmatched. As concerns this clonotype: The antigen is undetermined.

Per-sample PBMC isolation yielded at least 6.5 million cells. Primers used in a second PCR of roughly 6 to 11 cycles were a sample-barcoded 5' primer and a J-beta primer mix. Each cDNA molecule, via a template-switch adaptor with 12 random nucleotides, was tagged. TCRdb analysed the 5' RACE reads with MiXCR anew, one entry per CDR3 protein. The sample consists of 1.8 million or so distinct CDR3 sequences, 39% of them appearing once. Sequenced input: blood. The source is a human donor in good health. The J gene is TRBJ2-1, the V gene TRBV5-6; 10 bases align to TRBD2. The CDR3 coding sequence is TGTGCCACCACGGGGACTAGCGAGTACAATGAGCAGTTCTTC. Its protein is CATTGTSEYNEQFF. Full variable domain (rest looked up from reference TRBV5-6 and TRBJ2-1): DAGVTQSPTHLIKTRGQQVTLRCSPKSGHDTVSWYQQALGQGPQFIFQYYEEEERQRGNFPDRFSGHQFPNYSSELNVNALLLGDSALYLCATTGTSEYNEQFFGPGTRLTVL.